The present entry profiles one TCR beta chain with its context. This entry belongs to a study of blood T cell repertoires in COVID-19. About the research overall: Both acute and convalescent COVID-19 samples were obtained from the United States, Italy and Spain. From T cells, B-cell-depleted T cells, or PBMCs came the material, which was cDNA or gDNA.

As handled by the study authors: Counts of nucleated cells, estimated from reference gene primer amplification, were obtained. Here immunoSEQ multiplex PCR was the method, and the copy in TCRdb shows in-frame clones only, minus some. V and J calls plus clone size are reproduced from that table; the DNA served to infer D and trimming. The sample records about 75,000 clones, about four fifths being singletons. The origin of this receptor is a woman older than 75 with active or convalescent COVID-19. Sequenced sample: peripheral blood.

The CDR3, as DNA: TGTGCCAGCAGCTCCACAACCCAACAAGAGACCCAGTACTTC. It is translated as CASSSTTQQETQYF. The rearrangement joins TRBV11-3 to TRBJ2-5, with D hard to call. Germline CDR1 and CDR2: SGHNT and YENEEA. Trimming took off 4 bases at V and 2 bases at J, with 11 bases between the two ends. The CDR3 runs to 14 residues.